The rows below give T cell receptor beta chains drawn from one sample of a study of cytomegalovirus exposure and HLA in healthy donors. Measured with immunoSEQ multiplex PCR; TCRdb has only the in-frame clones, and not every one. The sample consists of about 200,000 clones, over 75% of them appearing once. Sequencing was performed on PBMCs. The origin of the receptors is a boy between 2 and 15 years old in good health and CMV-seronegative. Both conserved end residues are part of each CDR3. A D gene is named only where the DNA matches it firmly. Some rows have no size entry. The others give once, few or many, or a class for an expanded clone.

CDR3nt	CDR3aa	v_gene	len	j_gene	d_gene	abundance
TGTGCCAGCAGGGTAGGGGCTAACTATGGCTACACCTTC	CASRVGANYGYTF	TRBV6-6	13	TRBJ1-2	.	.
TGCGCCAGCAGCTCGAGGGAGGGCTCCTACGAGCAGTACTTC	CASSSREGSYEQYF	TRBV5-1	14	TRBJ2-7	TRBD2	few
TGTGCCAGCTCATCCGACCGCCCGGGACTAGCACGTACAGATACGCAGTATTTT	CASSSDRPGLARTDTQYF	TRBV18	18	TRBJ2-3	TRBD2	few
TGTGCCAGCAGCCGAGGGGGCGGGGGCTACACCTTC	CASSRGGGGYTF	TRBV6-5	12	TRBJ1-2	TRBD1	once
TGTGCCAGTAGTAAGAAGCGGGGGGTCCGTACTTACAATGAGCAGTTCTTC	CASSKKRGVRTYNEQFF	TRBV19	17	TRBJ2-1	TRBD2	.
TGTGCCAGCAGCTCTGGGCGCTCCTATAATTCACCCCTCCACTTT	CASSSGRSYNSPLHF	TRBV7-2	15	TRBJ1-6	.	.
TGTGCCAGCAGACCCGGTTCGGGCAGGGGGTATGAAAAACTGTTTTTT	CASRPGSGRGYEKLFF	TRBV27	16	TRBJ1-4	TRBD1	.
TGTGCCAGCTCACCAAGGATAGCGGGGGACAATGAGCAGTTCTTC	CASSPRIAGDNEQFF	TRBV18	15	TRBJ2-1	TRBD2	.
TGTGCCAGCAGCTTACGGCTAGCGGACACCGGGGAGCTGTTTTTT	CASSLRLADTGELFF	TRBV7-9	15	TRBJ2-2	TRBD2	.
TGTGCCAGCAGTGACTCTGGGACAGCCTATGGCTACACCTTC	CASSDSGTAYGYTF	TRBV25-1	14	TRBJ1-2	TRBD1	.
TGCAGCGTTGAAGGACGGACAGGGGGCAACTATGGCTACACCTTC	CSVEGRTGGNYGYTF	TRBV29-1	15	TRBJ1-2	TRBD1	.
TGTTCCAGCAGCATTACAGCCTACGAGCAGTACTTC	CSSSITAYEQYF	TRBV7-9	12	TRBJ2-7	.	.
TGTGCCAGCAGCGTAGCGGACAGGAGCGGCTACACCTTC	CASSVADRSGYTF	TRBV9	13	TRBJ1-2	TRBD1	.
TGTGCCAGCAAACCCTTGGGAAAGGGGGCCCTCTACGAGCAGTACTTC	CASKPLGKGALYEQYF	TRBV6-6	16	TRBJ2-7	TRBD1	once
TGCAGCGTCGAGACAGGGCCCTACGAGCAGTACTTC	CSVETGPYEQYF	TRBV29-1	12	TRBJ2-7	TRBD1	few
TGTGCTCGTAGGAATCTGGGCAGGATGAGTAAGGATTCACCCCTCCACTTT	CARRNLGRMSKDSPLHF	TRBV19	17	TRBJ1-6	.	.
TGTGCCAGCAGCCCATGGGACAGGCCTCAAGAGACCCAGTACTTC	CASSPWDRPQETQYF	TRBV7-2	15	TRBJ2-5	TRBD1	.
TGTGCCAGCAGCTTGGGACCGGGACTGTACGAAAAACTGTTTTTT	CASSLGPGLYEKLFF	TRBV5-6	15	TRBJ1-4	.	.
TGTGCCAGCAGCGCCCAAAACAGGGTCACTGAAGCTTTCTTT	CASSAQNRVTEAFF	TRBV9	14	TRBJ1-1	.	.
TGTGCCAGCAGCGTCGGGGGAAACCAAGAGACCCAGTACTTC	CASSVGGNQETQYF	TRBV7-9	14	TRBJ2-5	.	.
TGCGCCAGCAGCCAAAACAGGACTAGCGGGGCCTACAATGAGCAGTTCTTC	CASSQNRTSGAYNEQFF	TRBV4-1	17	TRBJ2-1	TRBD2	.
TGTGCCAGCAGCAGAGACAGGGTGAGGCACGAGCAGTACTTC	CASSRDRVRHEQYF	TRBV21-1	14	TRBJ2-7	.	.
TGTGCCAGCAGCTTAGTAGCCAGGAACACTGAAGCTTTCTTT	CASSLVARNTEAFF	TRBV7-2	14	TRBJ1-1	.	.
TGTGCCAGCAGCGTAGCTGGGGACTTCAATGAGCAGTTCTTC	CASSVAGDFNEQFF	TRBV9	14	TRBJ2-1	.	.
TGCGCCAGCAGCTTGAAGTCTACCGATTCACCCCTCCACTTT	CASSLKSTDSPLHF	TRBV5-1	14	TRBJ1-6	.	.
TGTGCCAGTAGTATAGGTCGGGAGCAGTTCTTC	CASSIGREQFF	TRBV19	11	TRBJ2-1	.	once
TGCGCCAGCAGCCCCCTCGGAGCCTTGGCGGTCGATGAGCAGTTCTTC	CASSPLGALAVDEQFF	TRBV4-1	16	TRBJ2-1	.	.
TGTGCCAGCAGCGCCAGCGGAGGGCATTCACCCCTCCACTTT	CASSASGGHSPLHF	TRBV6-1	14	TRBJ1-6	.	.
TGTGCCAGCAGCAAAGGACCGGGGAAAGATAGCAATCAGCCCCAGCATTTT	CASSKGPGKDSNQPQHF	TRBV21-1	17	TRBJ1-5	.	few
TGTGCCAGCAGCTTCTTCGGCGGGGGTGAAGATACGCAGTATTTT	CASSFFGGGEDTQYF	TRBV7-2	15	TRBJ2-3	TRBD2	.
TGTGCCAGCAAGATCCGCGGGGGTGGAGGAAACAATGAGCAGTTCTTC	CASKIRGGGGNNEQFF	TRBV5-4	16	TRBJ2-1	TRBD2	once
TGTGCCAGCAGCGTAGGATTAAGTTCGTACAGGGGTTGGCAAGAGACCCAGTACTTC	CASSVGLSSYRGWQETQYF	TRBV9	19	TRBJ2-5	TRBD1	.
TGTGCCAGCAGTGTTCTAGCGGGGGCTAACGCAGATACGCAGTATTTT	CASSVLAGANADTQYF	TRBV6-4	16	TRBJ2-3	TRBD2	.
TGCGCCAGTTGTACCCTAGCGGGGGCAGATACGCAGTATTTT	CASCTLAGADTQYF	TRBV10-1	14	TRBJ2-3	TRBD2	.
TGTGCCAGCACCACTATTAAGGGGACTAGCGGGGGGGCCAATGAGCAGTTCTTC	CASTTIKGTSGGANEQFF	TRBV5-6	18	TRBJ2-1	TRBD2	once
TGTGCCAGCAGCTTTATCTACGAGCAGTACTTC	CASSFIYEQYF	TRBV11-2	11	TRBJ2-7	.	.
TGTGCCAGCAGCTTACATCAGGGCGACACTGAAGCTTTCTTT	CASSLHQGDTEAFF	TRBV7-9	14	TRBJ1-1	.	.
TGTGCCAGTGTTGCTTGGGCGGGCAATGGCTACACCTTC	CASVAWAGNGYTF	TRBV2	13	TRBJ1-2	.	few
TGTGCCAGCACGGGGGCGGGGGTATGGGGCTACACCTTC	CASTGAGVWGYTF	TRBV7-2	13	TRBJ1-2	.	.
TGCAGTGCTACCGGTGAAGAGACCCAGTACTTC	CSATGEETQYF	TRBV20-1	11	TRBJ2-5	.	once
TGTGCCAGCAGCTTAGCGGGCTTAAACTATGGCTACACCTTC	CASSLAGLNYGYTF	TRBV7-2	14	TRBJ1-2	.	few
TGTGCCAGCATGGGGACATTTAATAATGAAAAACTGTTTTTT	CASMGTFNNEKLFF	TRBV2	14	TRBJ1-4	.	.
TGTGCCACCGGACAGGGAAGGATGACTGAAGCTTTCTTT	CATGQGRMTEAFF	TRBV6-1	13	TRBJ1-1	TRBD1	.
TGTGCCAGCAGCAGATACGACAGGAACTATGGCTACACCTTC	CASSRYDRNYGYTF	TRBV5-4	14	TRBJ1-2	.	.
TGCGCCAGCAGCCAAGGACAGGGAGAGTATGAAAAACTGTTTTTT	CASSQGQGEYEKLFF	TRBV4-1	15	TRBJ1-4	TRBD1	few
TGTGCCAGCAGCTTAGGAGGGACGCAGCGAGATGGCTACACCTTC	CASSLGGTQRDGYTF	TRBV7-3	15	TRBJ1-2	.	few